Only one count was recorded for the clone carrying this TCR beta chain. At one end, the junction sequence differs from germline, possibly due to a read error. The study extracted blood RNA from unsorted whole blood and also extracted germline DNA. This sample is part of a study of tumor-infiltrating lymphocytes in primary liver carcinoma. The CDR3 has 14 amino acids. The germline V gene encodes CDR1 ENHRY and CDR2 SYGVKD. With a constant-region primer, TCR beta cDNA was made from around 530 ng of total RNA. Employing slightly modified ARM-PCR, three nested multiplex PCR rounds were run, and these gave rise to the TCR beta libraries. Researchers ran the first two PCR rounds for roughly 10 cycles each with TRBV1-TRBV30 forward primers and a C-beta reverse primer. TCRdb re-derived calls from the multiplex PCR reads in MiXCR, one entry per CDR3 protein. The data hold approximately 330,000 distinct CDR3 sequences, with approximately 64% observed a single time.

Input material: peripheral blood. This receptor was taken from a man in his forties with primary liver carcinoma and hepatitis B virus infection. The J gene is TRBJ1-5, the V gene TRBV10-3, with 10 bases fitting TRBD1. CDR3 sequence (DNA): TGTGCCATCAGTGGGACAGGGGGAAACCAGCTCCAGCATTTT. It translates to CAISGTGGNQLQHF.